What follows are 27 T cell receptor beta chains derived from one specimen sequenced in a study of T-cell reconstitution after alpha-beta-depleted transplantation in children. Researchers prepared the TCRbeta library using unique molecular identifiers, the study reports. One entry per CDR3 protein, called by TCRdb with MiXCR from the PCR reads. Of around 960,000 distinct CDR3 sequences in the sample, around 30% were seen once. Sequencing used PBMCs, mostly from graft donor cells, obtained 360 days after TCRalphabeta/CD19-depleted stem cell transplant. The origin of the receptors is a boy younger than two who had a stem cell transplant for SCID, so the T cells may come from the graft donor.

The chain couples TRBV20-1 to TRBJ1-1, with a tentative D call TRBD1 (5 bases). Trimming took off 4 bases at V and 6 bases at J, with 12 bases between the two ends. The CDR3 has 12 amino acids. Germline CDR1 is DFQATT and CDR2 is SNEGSKA (reference sequence). CDR3 sequence reads: CSANQGDAEAFF. The CDR3 coding sequence is TGCAGTGCTAACCAGGGTGACGCTGAAGCTTTCTTT.

The CDR3 nucleotides read TGTGCCAGCAGTCTTGGACCGCGCGTGAACACTGAAGCTTTCTTT. This translates into CASSLGPRVNTEAFF. V usage is TRBV2 and J usage is TRBJ1-1; no clear D. The CDR3 consists of 15 residues. The V end lost 5 bases, the J end lost 0 bases, and 13 bases lay between the germline ends. Germline CDR1 SNHLY, CDR2 FYNNEI.

The chain carries TRBV5-1 and TRBJ2-1, with 7 bases lining up with TRBD1. The V gene's germline CDR1 is SGHRS and CDR2 YFSETQ. With 6 bases clipped from V and 0 bases from J, the junction kept 6 bases outside the gene matches. This CDR3 region has 15 residues. Written as DNA, the CDR3 is TGCGCCAGCAAACCCGGACAGGTCTCCTACAATGAGCAGTTCTTC. Translation gives CASKPGQVSYNEQFF. Drawing the rest from reference TRBV5-1 and TRBJ2-1, the complete variable domain is KAGVTQTPRYLIKTRGQQVTLSCSPISGHRSVSWYQQTPGQGLQFLFEYFSETQRNKGNFPGRFSGRQFSNSRSEMNVSTLELGDSALYLCASKPGQVSYNEQFFGPGTRLTVL.

The chain employs TRBV4-1 and TRBJ2-7; D tentatively reads TRBD1 or TRBD2 (5 bases each). CDR1 and CDR2 (germline): MGHRA, YSYEKL. The CDR3 is 14 residues long. V lost 5 bases, J lost 0 bases, and 11 bases lay in between. The CDR3 loop is CASSGRDGSYEQYF. The DNA for the CDR3 is TGCGCCAGCAGCGGCCGGGACGGCTCCTACGAGCAGTACTTC.

The V and J genes are TRBV10-3 and TRBJ1-1; D unclear. Trimming took 7 bases from V and 0 from J, leaving 12 bases between them. This CDR3 comprises 14 residues. Germline V gene data show CDR1 as ENHRY and CDR2 as SYGVKD. DNA of the CDR3: TGTGCCATCAAAAGGGAAGAGTTGAACACTGAAGCTTTCTTT. It is translated as CAIKREELNTEAFF.

The chain joins TRBV12-3 or TRBV12-4 to TRBJ2-7, with 7 bases identical to TRBD1. This CDR3 has 15 amino acids. V shed 7 bases, J shed 2 bases, and the junction held 11 bases outside the gene matches. Written as DNA, the CDR3 is TGTGCCAGCAACCCGACAGGGCTTTATCCCTACGAGCAGTACTTC. This translates into CASNPTGLYPYEQYF.

The chain recombines TRBV9 with TRBJ2-3, with D unclear. The CDR3 is 14 residues long. V was cut by 2 bases and J by 2 bases, with 9 bases left in between. Germline CDR1 SGDLS, CDR2 YYNGEE. The CDR3 nucleotides are TGTGCCAGCAGCGTTGTCTCAAACACAGATACGCAGTATTTT. Translated, it gives CASSVVSNTDTQYF.

This clonotype has more than one count but fewer than ten. The chain uses TRBV11-2 and TRBJ1-1, with D perhaps matching TRBD1 (5 bases). The CDR3 has 14 amino acids. Between the trimmed V and J ends, which lost 3 bases and 1 base, there was a span of 9 bases. Germline V CDR1 and CDR2: SGHAT, FQNNGV. The CDR3 bases are TGTGCCAGCAGCTTTCAGAGGGGGAACACTGAAGCTTTCTTT. This sequence encodes CASSFQRGNTEAFF.

The sample holds a few counts of this clonotype. The V and J genes are TRBV28 and TRBJ2-4, with a tentative D call TRBD1 (5 bases). CDR3 length: 20 residues. Per the germline V gene, CDR1 is MDHEN and CDR2 is SYDVKM. Trimming left V 3 bases short and J 0 bases short, with 24 bases between. CDR3 bases: TGTGCCAGCAGTTTTGATTACCTCGGCAGGGAAACATTAGCCAAAAACATTCAGTACTTC. Amino acid sequence: CASSFDYLGRETLAKNIQYF. Variable domain in full (rest from reference TRBV28 and TRBJ2-4): DVKVTQSSRYLVKRTGEKVFLECVQDMDHENMFWYRQDPGLGLRLIYFSYDVKMKEKGDIPEGYSVSREKKERFSLILESASTNQTSMYLCASSFDYLGRETLAKNIQYFGAGTRLSVL.

This sequence joins TRBV20-1 and TRBJ2-1; 7 bases agree with TRBD1. The CDR3 is 11 amino acids. V was pared by 6 bases and J by 10 bases, with 6 bases of the junction left unmatched. Germline V gene data show CDR1 as DFQATT and CDR2 as SNEGSKA (reference sequence). The CDR3 coding sequence is TGCAGTGCCCTTGGACAGGAGGAGCAGTTCTTC. Translating gives CSALGQEEQFF.

This clonotype has only one observation. The CDR3 region has the DNA TGTGCCAGCAGCCAAGGGGGCCAGGGTGCGCTTGGCCACAATGAGCAGTTCTTC. It is translated as CASSQGGQGALGHNEQFF. V gene TRBV4-2 combines with J gene TRBJ2-1, with D maybe TRBD1 (5 bases). V gave up 1 base and J gave up 5 bases, with 21 bases separating them. This CDR3 comprises 18 residues. The germline V gene encodes CDR1 LGHNA and CDR2 YNFKEQ.

The V and J genes are TRBV29-1 and TRBJ2-1; D may be TRBD1 (5 bases). Germline CDR1 is SQVTM and CDR2 is ANQGSEA. The V and J ends lost 5 bases and 5 bases respectively, with 13 bases between them. CDR3 size: 13 residues. The CDR3 nucleotides are TGCAGCGTTATGGGGCGTCTCAACAATGAGCAGTTCTTC. This codes for CSVMGRLNNEQFF.

This CDR3 reads CSARRGARPPYEQYF. The CDR3 bases are TGCAGTGCTAGGAGGGGGGCACGGCCCCCCTACGAGCAGTACTTC. This chain links TRBV20-1 with TRBJ2-7; D tentatively reads TRBD1 or TRBD2 (6 bases each). The CDR3 runs 15 residues. The germline gives CDR1 DFQATT, CDR2 SNEGSKA (reference sequence). The germline V and J ends were trimmed by 3 bases and 2 bases, with 17 bases remaining between them.

This clonotype was seen only a few times. This chain uses TRBV10-3 with TRBJ2-7; D unclear. V lost 7 bases to trimming and J lost 0 bases, with 13 bases between them. This CDR3 is built from 14 residues. Germline V CDR1 and CDR2: ENHRY, SYGVKD. CDR3 DNA: TGTGCCATCACGGTGTCGCCCGGCTCCTACGAGCAGTACTTC. Translating gives CAITVSPGSYEQYF.

This rearrangement joins TRBV7-2 to TRBJ2-7, with 9 bases identical to TRBD1. CDR1 is SGHTA and CDR2 is FQGNSA in the germline V gene. The CDR3 runs 17 residues. Trimming removed 1 base from V and 4 bases from J; junction bases left unmatched: 11. The CDR3 spells CASSLGPNRGRLYEQYF. CDR3 coding DNA: TGTGCCAGCAGCTTAGGGCCTAACAGGGGGCGGTTGTACGAGCAGTACTTC.

The chain carries TRBV19 and TRBJ1-5, with 11 positions matching TRBD1. Germline V CDR1 and CDR2: LNHDA, SQIVND (reference sequence). The CDR3 totals 13 residues. V shed 5 bases, J shed 9 bases, and the junction held 3 bases outside the gene matches. The CDR3 coding sequence is TGTGCCAGTAGTCGGGACAGGGGGACGCCCCAGCATTTT. This codes for CASSRDRGTPQHF.

This clonotype was seen only a few times. This rearrangement joins TRBV6-5 to TRBJ2-1, with D tentatively TRBD2 (6 bases). The germline gives CDR1 MNHEY, CDR2 SVGAGI. V lost 2 bases to trimming and J lost 5 bases, with 10 bases between them. CDR3 length equals 14 residues. For the CDR3, the DNA is TGTGCCAGCAGTTACCGGGACTTAGACAATGAGCAGTTCTTC. It yields the protein CASSYRDLDNEQFF.

This clonotype came up a few times. The rearrangement links TRBV27 to TRBJ2-3; D could derive from TRBD1 or TRBD2 (6 bases each). Per germline, CDR1 MNHEY and CDR2 SMNVEV (reference sequence). The CDR3 contains 18 residues. V lost 0 bases, J lost 0 bases, and 16 bases lay in between. The CDR3 DNA is TGTGCCAGCAGTTTATCTAGGGGGGCTAGCCCCAGCACAGATACGCAGTATTTT. Translation gives CASSLSRGASPSTDTQYF.

This chain uses TRBV7-9 with TRBJ2-2; tentative D call: TRBD2 (6 bases). The germline V gene encodes CDR1 SEHNR and CDR2 FQNEAQ (reference sequence). This CDR3 is 15 amino acids long. V lost 1 base, J lost 5 bases, and 11 bases lay in between. CDR3 bases: TGTGCCAGCAGCTTAGGGGAGGCGGAGACCGGGGAGCTGTTTTTT. Encoded protein: CASSLGEAETGELFF.

The V gene is TRBV6-1, the J gene TRBJ1-6; D unresolved. There are 16 residues in the CDR3. In germline, CDR1 is MNHNS, CDR2 SASEGT. V lost 2 bases, J lost 3 bases, and 11 bases lay in between. CDR3 DNA sequence: TGTGCCAGCAGTGAAATGGGCAGTAACTATAATTCACCCCTCCACTTT. It yields the protein CASSEMGSNYNSPLHF.

The J gene is TRBJ1-6, the V gene TRBV29-1, with D unclear. The germline V and J ends were trimmed by 4 bases and 5 bases, with 12 bases remaining between them. The CDR3 length is 14 residues. In germline, CDR1 is SQVTM, CDR2 ANQGSEA. The CDR3 here is CSVGTGSNNSPLHF. The CDR3, as DNA: TGCAGCGTTGGAACGGGATCCAATAATTCACCCCTCCACTTT.

The chain joins TRBV5-1 to TRBJ2-7, with D uncertain. This CDR3 has 13 residues. Germline assignment: CDR1 SGHRS and CDR2 YFSETQ. Deletions cut 0 bases from V and 5 bases from J, with 9 bases between. The CDR3 spells CASSLARINEQYF. The CDR3, as DNA: TGCGCCAGCAGCTTGGCCAGGATCAACGAGCAGTACTTC.

V and J are TRBV20-1 and TRBJ1-4; a weak D match, TRBD1 (6 bases). The germline V and J ends were trimmed by 3 bases and 5 bases, with 16 bases remaining between them. Germline CDR1 is DFQATT and CDR2 is SNEGSKA (reference sequence). The CDR3 consists of 15 residues. The CDR3 here is CSASLGQFLNEKLFF. The DNA for the CDR3 is TGCAGTGCTAGCCTAGGACAGTTCCTAAATGAAAAACTGTTTTTT.

V usage is TRBV20-1 and J usage is TRBJ2-2; D unresolved. This CDR3 has 12 amino acids. The germline gives CDR1 DFQATT, CDR2 SNEGSKA (reference sequence). V lost 2 bases and J lost 6, with 7 bases in between. The CDR3 DNA sequence: TGCAGTGCTAGATCGGGTTCCGGGGAGCTGTTTTTT. Amino acids: CSARSGSGELFF.

The chain couples TRBV28 to TRBJ2-7; D gene uncertain. The CDR3 is made up of 14 amino acids. Germline V lookup: CDR1 MDHEN, CDR2 SYDVKM. The germline V and J ends were trimmed by 6 bases and 2 bases, with 14 bases remaining between them. The CDR3 is CASRNRFTAYEQYF. As DNA, the CDR3 is TGTGCCAGCAGGAACCGATTTACCGCCTACGAGCAGTACTTC.

A few counts support this clonotype. The chain recombines TRBV20-1 with TRBJ2-1; no firm D call. The V gene's germline CDR1 is DFQATT and CDR2 SNEGSKA (reference sequence). The CDR3 covers 15 residues. The germline V and J ends were trimmed by 2 bases and 0 bases, with 11 bases remaining between them. The CDR3 DNA reads TGCAGTGCTAGAACAGTCATGAGCTCCTACAATGAGCAGTTCTTC. Its translation: CSARTVMSSYNEQFF.

CDR3 sequence: CASSYGGGVGEQFF. The CDR3 DNA follows: TGTGCCAGCAGTTATGGCGGGGGAGTTGGTGAGCAGTTCTTC. This sequence joins TRBV28 and TRBJ2-1; 7 nucleotides agree with TRBD2. The V segment lost 4 bases and the J segment 9 bases; nucleotides outside the gene matches: 9. Looked up from germline, CDR1 is MDHEN and CDR2 is SYDVKM. The CDR3 consists of 14 residues.